Each of the 18 T cell receptor beta chains below was sequenced from the same sample in a study of regulatory T cells in long-lasting Graves disease. TCRdb reprocessed the reads via MiXCR and lists one record per CDR3 protein. Altogether 1,000 or so distinct CDR3 sequences are present, less than 85% being singletons, with the ten largest covering over 8.5%. Extracted RNA from PBMCs served as the source of the TCR library. The sequenced sample was peripheral blood mononuclear cells (PBMCs), obtained with antithyroid drug treatment, in newly diagnosed or persistent Graves disease (not recorded which). Receptors originate from a woman aged 40-49 years with Graves disease.

The rearrangement uses TRBV28 and TRBJ2-7; 7 bases are shared with TRBD2. Losses at the gene ends were 0 bases for V and 0 bases for J; bases not matched to a gene: 11. CDR3 size: 18 residues. Germline V gene sequence: CDR1 MDHEN, CDR2 SYDVKM. The CDR3 loop reads CASSLWASGEFSSYEQYF. CDR3 nucleotides: TGTGCCAGCAGTTTATGGGCTAGCGGAGAGTTTAGCTCCTACGAGCAGTACTTC.

This chain connects TRBV7-2 to TRBJ2-3; 10 positions agree with TRBD2. The CDR3 length is 19 residues. CDR1 and CDR2 (germline): SGHTA, FQGNSA. Unmatched junction bases numbered 13, after V lost 0 bases and J lost 4 bases. Here the CDR3 DNA reads TGTGCCAGCAGCTTAGCCCCCCGGGGCCAGCGGGAGGGACCAGATACGCAGTATTTT. Protein sequence: CASSLAPRGQREGPDTQYF.

V gene TRBV6-5 combines with J gene TRBJ2-2; D ambiguous. V was cut by 2 bases and J by 6 bases, with 7 bases left in between. The CDR3 consists of 13 residues. Germline values: CDR1 MNHEY, CDR2 SVGAGI. CDR3 sequence (DNA): TGTGCCAGCAGTTACAACGGAGCCGGGGAGCTGTTTTTT. It is translated as CASSYNGAGELFF.

The table lists this clonotype with a count of one. The rearrangement links TRBV7-8 to TRBJ2-1; TRBD1 aligns across 7 bases. Unmatched junction bases numbered 3, after V lost 4 bases and J lost 0 bases. This CDR3 spans 15 amino acids. From germline, CDR1 is SGHVS and CDR2 FQNEAQ. CDR3 nucleotide sequence: TGTGCCAGCAGCTCCGACAGGGCCTCCTACAATGAGCAGTTCTTC. Protein product: CASSSDRASYNEQFF.

This clonotype was seen only once. The V gene is TRBV29-1, the J gene TRBJ2-1; D is unresolved. Germline V gene data show CDR1 as SQVTM and CDR2 as ANQGSEA. The germline V and J ends were trimmed by 6 bases and 6 bases, with 12 bases remaining between them. The CDR3 runs to 12 residues. CDR3 residues: CSVAEAANEQFF. In DNA, the CDR3 is TGCAGCGTGGCTGAGGCAGCCAATGAGCAGTTCTTC.

This chain joins TRBV12-3 or TRBV12-4 and TRBJ1-5; 8 positions match TRBD1. Losses at the gene ends were 0 bases for V and 4 bases for J; bases not matched to a gene: 8. The CDR3 sequence is 17 residues long. The CDR3 is CASSLASSRQGNQPQHF. CDR3 in DNA: TGTGCCAGCAGTTTAGCTTCTTCCCGACAGGGGAATCAGCCCCAGCATTTT.

V gene TRBV9 combines with J gene TRBJ2-1; maybe TRBD2 (6 bases). CDR3 length: 14 amino acids. Trimming removed 0 bases at V and 10 bases at J, with 14 bases between. CDR1 SGDLS and CDR2 YYNGEE come from the germline V gene. CDR3 residues: CASSVVGSRGEQFF. The CDR3 coding sequence is TGTGCCAGCAGCGTAGTGGGGTCCCGGGGGGAGCAGTTCTTC. Full variable domain (rest looked up from reference TRBV9 and TRBJ2-1): DSGVTQTPKHLITATGQRVTLRCSPRSGDLSVYWYQQSLDQGLQFLIQYYNGEERAKGNILERFSAQQFPDLHSELNLSSLELGDSALYFCASSVVGSRGEQFFGPGTRLTVL.

This chain connects TRBV5-1 to TRBJ2-3; 8 nucleotides match TRBD1. J was trimmed by 4 bases and V by 0 bases; bases with no gene match: 7. CDR1 is SGHRS and CDR2 is YFSETQ in the germline V gene. The CDR3 is 16 residues long. Here the CDR3 DNA reads TGCGCCAGCAGCTTGGGCGGAACAGGGGGTGCAGATACGCAGTATTTT. Translating it yields CASSLGGTGGADTQYF. The complete variable domain, with remaining parts taken from reference TRBV5-1 and TRBJ2-3, reads KAGVTQTPRYLIKTRGQQVTLSCSPISGHRSVSWYQQTPGQGLQFLFEYFSETQRNKGNFPGRFSGRQFSNSRSEMNVSTLELGDSALYLCASSLGGTGGADTQYFGPGTRLTVL.

In nucleotides, the CDR3 is TGTGCCAGCAGCATATCCGGGACCAGCGAGCAGTACTTC. It codes for CASSISGTSEQYF. The V and J genes are TRBV11-1 and TRBJ2-7, with D perhaps matching TRBD1 or TRBD2 (5 bases each). The CDR3 length is 13 residues. Germline V gene data show CDR1 as SGHAT and CDR2 as FQDESV (reference sequence). Trimming stripped 5 bases from V and 6 bases from J, with 14 bases between.

The V and J genes are TRBV12-3 or TRBV12-4 and TRBJ2-3; the match to TRBD2 covers 7 bases. CDR3 length: 16 amino acids. The J segment lost 0 bases and the V segment lost 5 bases, leaving 8 bases of the junction unmatched. The CDR3 reads CASSPRLAASTDTQYF. The CDR3 nucleotides read TGTGCCAGCAGTCCCCGACTAGCAGCTAGCACAGATACGCAGTATTTT.

The CDR3 region is CASSKGTGDGYTF. CDR3 nucleotide sequence: TGTGCCAGCAGTAAAGGGACAGGCGACGGCTACACCTTC. The chain uses TRBV12-3 or TRBV12-4 and TRBJ1-2, with 8 bases matching TRBD1. The CDR3 contains 13 residues. V was pared by 5 bases and J by 8 bases, with 7 bases of the junction left unmatched.

There are a few counts of this clonotype. The gene calls are TRBV27 and TRBJ2-4, with unresolved D. Looked up from germline, CDR1 is MNHEY and CDR2 is SMNVEV (reference sequence). Trimming shortened V by 0 bases and J by 3 bases, and 9 bases separated the two germline ends. The CDR3 runs 15 residues. Written as DNA, the CDR3 is TGTGCCAGCAGTTTATCGGCAGGTTTCAAAAACATTCAGTACTTC. Its translation is CASSLSAGFKNIQYF.

This clonotype was counted a few times. The chain combines TRBV6-6 with TRBJ2-1; D remains ambiguous. The CDR3 has 14 amino acids. The germline V gene encodes CDR1 MNHNY and CDR2 SVGAGI (reference sequence). The V gene lost 0 bases and the J gene lost 3 bases, with 6 bases spanning the gap. The CDR3 protein is CASSYSRVYNEQFF. CDR3 bases: TGTGCCAGCAGTTACTCGCGCGTCTACAATGAGCAGTTCTTC.

This chain connects TRBV5-6 to TRBJ2-5; 9 positions match TRBD1. This CDR3 region has 16 residues. Germline trimming cut 4 bases from V and 2 bases from J; bases unmatched to any gene: 9. CDR1 and CDR2 from the germline V gene are SGHDT and YYEEEE. CDR3 amino acids: CASSDGTGSLQETQYF. CDR3 nucleotide sequence: TGTGCCAGCAGCGACGGGACAGGGTCCTTGCAAGAGACCCAGTACTTC.

This chain links TRBV28 with TRBJ2-2; 7 nucleotides match TRBD2. The CDR3 is 16 residues long. The V and J ends lost 1 base and 1 base, in that order; junction bases with no gene match: 3. Germline CDR1 reads MDHEN; CDR2 reads SYDVKM. CDR3 DNA sequence: TGTGCCAGCAGTTTATCCCCTAGCGGGAACACCGGGGAGCTGTTTTTT. Its translation: CASSLSPSGNTGELFF.

This sequence joins TRBV9 and TRBJ2-1; unclear D gene. This CDR3 spans 14 amino acids. CDR1 is SGDLS, CDR2 YYNGEE, per germline. The V and J ends lost 4 bases and 6 bases respectively, with 14 bases between them. The CDR3 loop is CASSSSDLGNEQFF. For the CDR3, the DNA is TGTGCCAGCAGCTCTTCGGATCTGGGCAATGAGCAGTTCTTC.

This chain links TRBV18 with TRBJ1-3, with D uncertain. The V end was cut by 8 bases, the J end by 0 bases, with 5 bases between. CDR3 length equals 12 residues. Germline CDR1 KGHSH, CDR2 LQKENI. CDR3 DNA: TGTGCCAGCAGCCCCTCTGGAAACACCATATATTTT. Protein product: CASSPSGNTIYF. Full variable domain (remainder filled in from reference TRBV18 and TRBJ1-3): NAGVMQNPRHLVRRRGQEARLRCSPMKGHSHVYWYRQLPEEGLKFMVYLQKENIIDESGMPKERFSAEFPKEGPSILRIQQVVRGDSAAYFCASSPSGNTIYFGEGSWLTVV.

The chain has TRBV10-3 and TRBJ1-3; 9 bases agree with TRBD1. Looked up from germline, CDR1 is ENHRY and CDR2 is SYGVKD. Germline trimming cut 6 bases from V and 3 bases from J; bases unmatched to any gene: 9. This CDR3 has 16 amino acids. CDR3: CAIRGTGQEGGNTIYF. In DNA, the CDR3 is TGTGCCATCAGAGGGACAGGGCAAGAGGGTGGAAACACCATATATTTT.